The entry that follows covers one T cell receptor beta chain sequence. Antigen: not known. The sample belongs to a study of T-cell memory formation after mild COVID-19. The study, taken as a whole, reports: Later expanders leaned CD4+, whereas day 15 to 85 contracting clones were balanced CD4/CD8. Contracting CD8+ clones were enriched in EMRA, CD4+ mainly in CM and EM. Some clones that responded were present in memory (sampled pre-infection), which suggests cross-reactive memory joined.

Using constant-segment primers, 5'RACE produced TCR alpha and TCR beta cDNA libraries carrying sample barcodes and UMIs. TCRdb called the 5' RACE reads again in MiXCR, with one record for every CDR3 protein. The sample has about 140,000 distinct CDR3 sequences; 15% to 20% are singletons. From germline, CDR1 is DFQATT and CDR2 SNEGSKA (reference sequence). CDR3 length: 13 residues. With V trimmed by 6 bases and J by 7 bases, 11 bases remained unmatched. The TCR sequence derives from an adult woman who had mild COVID-19 (a few samples of this study predate the infection). Cell type and time point are not known. The specimen sequenced was PBMCs or a T cell subset sorted from them (not recorded which). This chain links TRBV20-1 with TRBJ2-7; 8 bases fit TRBD2. The CDR3 here is CSATSTGRGEQYF. For the CDR3, the DNA is TGCAGTGCCACCAGTACCGGGAGGGGTGAGCAGTACTTC.